This TCR beta chain comes out of a study of T cell responses to AZD1222 COVID-19 vaccine. Whole-study results and caveats: Per reports, nearly half of all spike-specific TCRs target regions that are unmutated in variants.

With 6 bases removed from V and 4 bases from J, the gap between germline ends came to 9 bases. This CDR3 is built from 12 residues. TCRdb keeps only in-frame clones here, not all; method: immunoSEQ multiplex PCR. The sample holds about 78,000 clones, over 75% seen once. About this clone itself: Its antigen remains unidentified.

This clonotype was obtained from an adult who received the AZD1222 COVID-19 vaccine. The sequenced sample was peripheral blood, obtained 28 days after the second AZD1222 dose. The chain couples TRBV12-3 or TRBV12-4 to TRBJ1-1; D is uncertain. Written as DNA, the CDR3 is TGTGCCAGCAGCCTAGTCTCCACTGAAGCTTTCTTT. Translated: CASSLVSTEAFF.